Following are 15 T cell receptor beta chains from one sample sequenced in a study of control samples from healthy donors and cancer patients. The method was immunoSEQ multiplex PCR; TCRdb's version includes in-frame clones alone and lacks a portion of them. This sample yields about 180,000 clones, of which 90% to 95% are seen a single time; approximately 1.4% belongs to the top ten. The sequenced sample consisted of blood. These receptors came from a man aged 30 to 39 in good health.

This sequence joins TRBV10-2 and TRBJ1-1, with TRBD1 matching 7 bases. CDR3 length: 13 amino acids. J lost 5 bases, V lost 5 bases, and 5 bases had no gene match. The germline gives CDR1 WSHSY, CDR2 SAAADI. The CDR3 protein is CASSWAGGTEAFF. CDR3 DNA: TGCGCCAGCAGTTGGGCAGGGGGGACTGAAGCTTTCTTT.

The chain recombines TRBV18 with TRBJ1-1, with TRBD1 matching over 7 bases. V was clipped by 0 bases and J by 1 base; unmatched bases: 5. Germline lookup yields CDR1 KGHSH and CDR2 LQKENI. The CDR3 runs to 16 residues. The CDR3 reads CASSPPRGLENTEAFF. The CDR3 coding sequence is TGTGCCAGCTCACCACCTAGGGGGCTGGAGAACACTGAAGCTTTCTTT.

The V gene is TRBV3-1 (or the pseudogene TRBV3-2), the J gene TRBJ2-2, with D possibly TRBD1 on 8 matching bases. This CDR3 has 15 residues. The V and J ends lost 4 bases and 5 bases respectively, with 14 bases between them. CDR1 and CDR2 from the germline V gene are LGHDT and YNNKEL (reference sequence). In DNA form, the CDR3 reads TGTGCCAGCAGCCGAGGACAGGGAGGGACCGGGGAGCTGTTTTTT. This codes for CASSRGQGGTGELFF.

This clone was seen once. The chain employs TRBV7-2 and TRBJ2-5; 7 bases agree with TRBD2. The CDR3 has 16 amino acids. V gave up 0 bases and J gave up 7 bases; unmatched junction bases: 11. Germline values: CDR1 SGHTA, CDR2 FQGNSA. DNA for the CDR3: TGTGCCAGCAGCTTAGCTGGAGGGGCCGAGCGGGGGACCCAGTACTTC. Its protein is CASSLAGGAERGTQYF.

The J gene is TRBJ1-2, the V gene TRBV7-2; 7 bases are shared with TRBD1. Trimming removed 5 bases from V and 5 bases from J; junction bases left unmatched: 2. Germline V gene sequence: CDR1 SGHTA, CDR2 FQGNSA. The CDR3 runs to 12 residues. Here the CDR3 DNA reads TGTGCCAGCAGCCGGGACAGTTATGGCTACACCTTC. Encoded protein: CASSRDSYGYTF.

The chain's CDR3 is CAWSAKGLAGYEQYF. The CDR3 DNA sequence: TGTGCCTGGAGCGCTAAGGGACTAGCGGGCTACGAGCAGTACTTC. The rearrangement joins TRBV30 to TRBJ2-7, with TRBD2 matching over 12 bases. CDR3 size: 15 residues. Germline loops: CDR1 GTSNPN, CDR2 SVGIG (reference sequence). V gave up 3 bases and J gave up 3 bases; unmatched junction bases: 6.

The rearrangement joins TRBV7-2 to TRBJ2-3; TRBD1 matches at 9 bases. V trimming: 5 bases; J trimming: 3 bases; junction bases outside the gene matches: 6. CDR1 is SGHTA and CDR2 is FQGNSA in the germline V gene. The CDR3 totals 15 residues. The CDR3 region is CASSNRGLKTDTQYF. The CDR3 nucleotides read TGTGCCAGCAGCAACAGGGGGCTCAAGACAGATACGCAGTATTTT.

The V and J genes are TRBV28 and TRBJ1-1; no firm D call. Trimming took 2 bases from V and 1 from J, leaving 5 bases between them. CDR1 is MDHEN, CDR2 SYDVKM, per germline. This CDR3 is 13 amino acids long. For the CDR3, the DNA is TGTGCCAGCAGTTTAAGGGAGAACACTGAAGCTTTCTTT. Its translation is CASSLRENTEAFF.

The rearrangement joins TRBV19 to TRBJ2-7; no clear D gene. Germline-derived CDR1 and CDR2 are LNHDA and SQIVND (reference sequence). V was cut by 3 bases and J by 0 bases, with 9 bases left in between. There are 14 residues in the CDR3. CDR3 amino acids: CASSIVAHSYEQYF. CDR3 coding DNA: TGTGCCAGTAGTATCGTTGCACACTCCTACGAGCAGTACTTC.

V is TRBV5-1 and J is TRBJ2-2; no clear D gene. CDR1 and CDR2 from the germline V gene are SGHRS and YFSETQ. This CDR3 spans 12 amino acids. Between the trimmed V and J ends, which lost 0 bases and 11 bases, there was a span of 8 bases. CDR3 in DNA: TGCGCCAGCAGCTTGGGGCCCTTAGAGCTGTTTTTT. Its translation is CASSLGPLELFF.

J is TRBJ2-7 and V is TRBV30; no clear D gene. The CDR3 covers 13 residues. CDR1 and CDR2 from the germline V gene are GTSNPN and SVGIG (reference sequence). The V end was cut by 1 base, the J end by 1 base, with 8 bases between. CDR3 nucleotide sequence: TGTGCCTGGAGTGAAGACAAATCCTACGAGCAGTACTTC. This sequence encodes CAWSEDKSYEQYF.

This CDR3 reads CASSHSGGKPYNEQFF. CDR3 in DNA: TGTGCCAGTAGTCATAGCGGGGGTAAGCCCTACAATGAGCAGTTCTTC. The chain couples TRBV19 to TRBJ2-1; 9 bases are a match to TRBD2. The length of the CDR3 is 16 residues. J was trimmed by 2 bases and V by 5 bases; bases with no gene match: 7. CDR1 is LNHDA and CDR2 is SQIVND in the germline V gene (reference sequence).

This chain connects TRBV29-1 to TRBJ2-3; 7 nucleotides agree with TRBD2. Per germline, CDR1 SQVTM and CDR2 ANQGSEA. Losses at the gene ends were 7 bases for V and 4 bases for J; bases not matched to a gene: 11. The CDR3 is 14 residues long. The CDR3 DNA is TGCAGCGGAGTAGCGGGTACCCCCGCAGATACGCAGTATTTT. Translating it yields CSGVAGTPADTQYF.

The chain is built from TRBV5-6 and TRBJ1-2; D is undetermined. V shed 0 bases and J shed 4 bases, with 10 bases lying between them. Germline V gene lookup returns CDR1 SGHDT and CDR2 YYEEEE. The CDR3 has 14 residues. The CDR3 bases are TGTGCCAGCAGCTTGGGGGTGGGTAGCTATGGCTACACCTTC. It specifies CASSLGVGSYGYTF. The complete variable domain, with remaining parts taken from reference TRBV5-6 and TRBJ1-2, reads DAGVTQSPTHLIKTRGQQVTLRCSPKSGHDTVSWYQQALGQGPQFIFQYYEEEERQRGNFPDRFSGHQFPNYSSELNVNALLLGDSALYLCASSLGVGSYGYTFGSGTRLTVV.

J is TRBJ2-6 and V is TRBV7-2; TRBD1 agrees at 9 bases. The trim removed 5 bases at V and 0 bases at J, leaving 8 bases unmatched. Germline CDR1 reads SGHTA; CDR2 reads FQGNSA. The CDR3 has 18 residues. DNA for the CDR3: TGTGCCAGCAGCGTCCGGGACAGGGCCGTCTCTGGGGCCAACGTCCTGACTTTC. Residues: CASSVRDRAVSGANVLTF.